This TCR beta chain was observed in a study of T cell responses to AZD1222 COVID-19 vaccine. Overall study findings and caveats: The study found Spike-specific TCR breadth and depth rose after two AZD1222 doses. Clonal diversity was possibly underestimated, and the donors were mostly white British, with more females. Across spike, vaccine-associated CD4 TCRs were found, dominant at 160-218 and 743-854. Only six or seven AZD1222 recipients tested seropositive at baseline.

TCRdb's copy holds only in-frame clones and misses some; the assay was immunoSEQ multiplex PCR. Of about 150,000 clones detected, approximately 90% appear once; the ten largest clones hold over 6%. On this clone: What it binds is not known.

The CDR3 has 16 amino acids. From germline, CDR1 is PRHDT and CDR2 FYEKMQ (reference sequence). V was pared by 0 bases and J by 0 bases, with 12 bases between. The chain uses TRBV13 and TRBJ2-7; TRBD2 is a possible D gene (6 bases). The sequencing here drew on peripheral blood, taken after recovery from COVID-19. The sequence was collected from an adult who had recovered from COVID-19. DNA for the CDR3: TGTGCCAGCAGCTTAGGCCTAGTGGGGGGCTCCTACGAGCAGTACTTC. Residues: CASSLGLVGGSYEQYF.